The 29 T cell receptor beta chains reported below all come from one sample, sequenced in a study of T-cell memory formation after mild COVID-19. TCRdb analysed the 5' RACE reads with MiXCR anew, one entry per CDR3 protein. This table has 350,000 to 500,000 distinct CDR3 sequences, roughly 18% appearing once. The sequenced sample consisted of PBMCs or a T cell subset sorted from them (not recorded which). These receptors were collected from a man younger than 35 who had mild COVID-19 (a few samples of this study predate the infection). Cell type and time point are not known.

This clonotype was found a few times. The rearrangement links TRBV7-2 to TRBJ2-5; 8 bases map to TRBD2. This CDR3 comprises 16 residues. V shed 0 bases and J 2 bases; nucleotides not matched to a gene: 5. Germline V lookup: CDR1 SGHTA, CDR2 FQGNSA. As DNA, the CDR3 is TGTGCCAGCAGCTTAGCCGTTAGCGGGGTACAAGAGACCCAGTACTTC. Translating gives CASSLAVSGVQETQYF.

This clonotype turned up a few times. The chain joins TRBV9 to TRBJ1-3; D may be TRBD1 (5 bases). Germline V gene sequence: CDR1 SGDLS, CDR2 YYNGEE. The ends were cut back, 1 base at V and 0 bases at J, with 11 bases in the middle. The CDR3 runs 16 residues. The CDR3 here is CASSVSRGVSGNTIYF. The CDR3, as DNA: TGTGCCAGCAGCGTATCTCGGGGGGTCTCTGGAAACACCATATATTTT.

The V and J genes are TRBV6-6 and TRBJ2-2, with 8 bases identical to TRBD2. Germline V CDR1 and CDR2: MNHNY, SVGAGI (reference sequence). The V and J ends lost 6 bases and 6 bases, in that order; junction bases with no gene match: 6. This CDR3 has 14 amino acids. In DNA form, the CDR3 reads TGTGCCAGCAGACGACCGGGGGGGGCCGGGGAGCTGTTTTTT. This translates into CASRRPGGAGELFF.

This chain joins TRBV12-3 or TRBV12-4 and TRBJ1-6; D is possibly TRBD1 (6 bases). The V gene lost 6 bases and the J gene lost 6 bases, with 12 bases spanning the gap. The CDR3 loop spans 14 amino acids. The CDR3 protein is CASRAGVVNSPLHF. Here the CDR3 DNA reads TGTGCCAGCAGAGCAGGGGTGGTTAATTCACCCCTCCACTTT.

V is TRBV6-5 and J is TRBJ2-1; 9 bases line up with TRBD2. Germline CDR1 reads MNHEY; CDR2 reads SVGAGI. This CDR3 spans 17 amino acids. Unmatched junction bases numbered 11, after V lost 0 bases and J lost 8 bases. DNA for the CDR3: TGTGCCAGCAGTTACTCGATGTATAGCGGGGGAGTCGATGAGCAGTTCTTC. Amino acid sequence: CASSYSMYSGGVDEQFF.

The V gene is TRBV6-4, the J gene TRBJ1-5; D remains unclear. Germline lookup yields CDR1 MRHNA and CDR2 SNTAGT. This CDR3 has 13 amino acids. Trimming pared 6 bases from V and 6 bases from J, leaving 12 bases between. The CDR3 nucleotides read TGTGCCAGCAGGAGGGTAGGGTGTCAGCCCCAGCATTTT. Translation gives CASRRVGCQPQHF.

This clonotype has more than one count but fewer than ten. The rearrangement uses TRBV5-1 and TRBJ2-3; D unresolved. Germline CDR1 and CDR2: SGHRS and YFSETQ. V was clipped by 9 bases and J by 6 bases, with 11 bases between them. The CDR3 runs to 11 residues. The CDR3 region has the DNA TGCGCCACAGCCCGGCCGGATACGCAGTATTTT. It encodes CATARPDTQYF. The full variable domain, its missing parts supplied by reference TRBV5-1 and TRBJ2-3, is KAGVTQTPRYLIKTRGQQVTLSCSPISGHRSVSWYQQTPGQGLQFLFEYFSETQRNKGNFPGRFSGRQFSNSRSEMNVSTLELGDSALYLCATARPDTQYFGPGTRLTVL.

This clonotype was found a few times. The chain links TRBV29-1 to TRBJ2-1; D remains unclear. Trimming pared 4 bases from V and 2 bases from J, leaving 6 bases between. The V gene's germline CDR1 is SQVTM and CDR2 ANQGSEA. The CDR3 has 12 amino acids. The CDR3 DNA sequence: TGCAGCGTTGGACAAACCTACAATGAGCAGTTCTTC. Its translation: CSVGQTYNEQFF.

The count of this clonotype is one. The genes are TRBV11-2 and TRBJ1-4; D unresolved. Germline values: CDR1 SGHAT, CDR2 FQNNGV. The CDR3 is made up of 11 amino acids. The ends were cut back, 5 bases at V and 7 bases at J, with 5 bases in the middle. The chain's CDR3 is CASSQGEKLFF. CDR3 DNA: TGTGCCAGCAGCCAAGGTGAAAAACTGTTTTTT.

This clonotype has at least ten counts. V usage is TRBV7-2 and J usage is TRBJ2-1, with D unresolved. V lost 5 bases and J lost 8, with 19 bases in between. The CDR3 sequence is 15 residues long. Germline V gene data show CDR1 as SGHTA and CDR2 as FQGNSA. CDR3 DNA sequence: TGTGCCAGCAGCCCCTCAGGTTGGGTTGAAGATGAGCAGTTCTTC. The encoded protein is CASSPSGWVEDEQFF. Full variable domain (missing parts from reference TRBV7-2 and TRBJ2-1): GAGVSQSPSNKVTEKGKDVELRCDPISGHTALYWYRQSLGQGLEFLIYFQGNSAPDKSGLPSDRFSAERTGGSVSTLTIQRTQQEDSAVYLCASSPSGWVEDEQFFGPGTRLTVL.

The V gene is TRBV19, the J gene TRBJ1-5; the D gene is possibly TRBD1 (5 bases). The CDR3 loop spans 16 amino acids. Germline-derived CDR1 and CDR2 are LNHDA and SQIVND (reference sequence). V was cut by 1 base and J by 3 bases, with 13 bases left in between. The CDR3 DNA sequence: TGTGCCAGTAGTATAGCACGGGCCAGGGTCAATCAGCCCCAGCATTTT. It encodes CASSIARARVNQPQHF. Filled out from reference TRBV19 and TRBJ1-5, the complete variable domain reads DGGITQSPKYLFRKEGQNVTLSCEQNLNHDAMYWYRQDPGQGLRLIYYSQIVNDFQKGDIAEGYSVSREKKESFPLTVTSAQKNPTAFYLCASSIARARVNQPQHFGDGTRLSIL.

J is TRBJ2-7 and V is TRBV10-3, with D perhaps matching TRBD2 (7 bases). Germline CDR1 reads ENHRY; CDR2 reads SYGVKD. V lost 0 bases to trimming and J lost 1 base, with 13 bases between them. This CDR3 region has 16 residues. CDR3 loop: CAISESEGGGSYEQYF. CDR3 nucleotides: TGTGCCATCAGTGAGTCGGAGGGAGGGGGGTCCTACGAGCAGTACTTC.

This clonotype came up a few times. This rearrangement joins TRBV9 to TRBJ2-5, with 9 bases that match TRBD1. The CDR3 sequence is 15 residues long. Germline-derived CDR1 and CDR2 are SGDLS and YYNGEE. Trimming cost V 4 bases and J 4 bases; bases outside gene matches: 8. The CDR3 here is CASSPWDRDRETQYF. For the CDR3, the DNA is TGTGCCAGCAGCCCCTGGGACAGGGACAGAGAGACCCAGTACTTC.

This clonotype was counted a few times. This chain connects TRBV9 to TRBJ2-5, with D tentatively TRBD2 (5 bases). This CDR3 contains 15 residues. The V and J ends lost 4 bases and 2 bases respectively, with 15 bases between them. Germline V gives CDR1 SGDLS, CDR2 YYNGEE. CDR3 amino acids: CASSTSGSTQETQYF. Here the CDR3 DNA reads TGTGCCAGCAGCACGTCGGGGTCCACTCAAGAGACCCAGTACTTC.

This clonotype has ten or more counts. The rearrangement links TRBV7-3 to TRBJ2-3; D might be TRBD1 or TRBD2, each matching 5 bases. The CDR3 has 13 amino acids. Trimming pared 5 bases from V and 3 bases from J, leaving 9 bases between. Germline loops: CDR1 SGHTA, CDR2 FQGTGA. DNA for the CDR3: TGTGCCAGCAGCCGGGGCCTGACAGATACGCAGTATTTT. Translated: CASSRGLTDTQYF.

This chain connects TRBV29-1 to TRBJ2-2, with D possibly being TRBD1 (6 bases). V gave up 0 bases and J gave up 7 bases, with 15 bases separating them. Germline values: CDR1 SQVTM, CDR2 ANQGSEA. This CDR3 is 15 amino acids long. CDR3 sequence reads: CSVEDTGSRVGELFF. CDR3 nucleotides: TGCAGCGTTGAAGATACAGGGTCTCGGGTCGGGGAGCTGTTTTTT.

A few counts support this clonotype. CDR3 region: CASSLAGSGGYSEQFF. CDR3 nucleotides: TGTGCCAGCAGCTTGGCCGGCAGCGGGGGGTACTCTGAGCAGTTCTTC. The chain recombines TRBV5-6 with TRBJ2-1; TRBD2 agrees at 9 bases. Germline CDR1 SGHDT, CDR2 YYEEEE. The CDR3 spans 16 residues. The ends lost 0 bases at V and 9 bases at J; junction bases unmatched: 10.

This clonotype occurred a few times. V and J are TRBV5-1 and TRBJ2-2; D may be TRBD1 or TRBD2 (5 bases each). V dropped 3 bases and J dropped 6 bases, with 6 bases sitting between them. Germline CDR1 and CDR2: SGHRS and YFSETQ. The CDR3 runs to 12 residues. The CDR3 loop is CASSWGPGELFF. The CDR3 region has the DNA TGCGCCAGCAGCTGGGGACCCGGGGAGCTGTTTTTT.

V and J are TRBV12-3 or TRBV12-4 and TRBJ1-2; D gene uncertain. The CDR3 runs 14 residues. Trimming removed 5 bases from V and 5 bases from J, with 15 bases in between. The CDR3 coding sequence is TGTGCCAGCAGTGGAGGGCAGCCGTCTTATGGCTACACCTTC. Translating it yields CASSGGQPSYGYTF.

The chain recombines TRBV5-1 with TRBJ2-7; D might be TRBD1 or TRBD2, each matching 5 bases. This CDR3 has 14 amino acids. V lost 4 bases and J 6 bases, leaving 17 bases between the germline ends. Germline V gives CDR1 SGHRS, CDR2 YFSETQ. CDR3 nucleotides: TGCGCCAGCAGCCCGGGACCCGGGACGTTCGAGCAGTACTTC. This gives the protein CASSPGPGTFEQYF.

Only a few counts were recorded for this clonotype. The chain employs TRBV4-3 and TRBJ2-1; a possible D gene is TRBD1 (5 bases). There are 14 residues in the CDR3. With 0 bases removed from V and 10 bases from J, the gap between germline ends came to 13 bases. Germline V gene lookup returns CDR1 LGHNA and CDR2 YSLEER. CDR3 nucleotide sequence: TGCGCCAGCAGCCAAGAGAGCAGGGCCTGGGAGCAGTTCTTC. It encodes CASSQESRAWEQFF.

This clonotype was found many times. The V gene is TRBV4-1, the J gene TRBJ1-5; 11 positions match TRBD1. There are 13 residues in the CDR3. With V trimmed by 4 bases and J by 8 bases, 1 base remained unmatched. Germline CDR1 MGHRA, CDR2 YSYEKL. The CDR3: CASSRDRGEPQHF. The CDR3 DNA reads as TGCGCCAGCAGCCGGGACAGGGGGGAGCCCCAGCATTTT.

The V and J genes are TRBV5-1 and TRBJ2-6; D not resolved. Trimming shortened V by 2 bases and J by 3 bases, and 9 bases separated the two germline ends. The CDR3 loop spans 15 amino acids. Germline CDR1 reads SGHRS; CDR2 reads YFSETQ. The CDR3 DNA is TGCGCCAGCAGCTTCGGCCTCATTGGGGCCAACGTCCTGACTTTC. Translated, it gives CASSFGLIGANVLTF.

This clonotype was counted between two and nine times. The CDR3 region has the DNA TGTGCCACAGGTAGCGGGGGGATCTACAATGAGCAGTTCTTC. Protein product: CATGSGGIYNEQFF. The chain has TRBV24-1 and TRBJ2-1, with 10 nucleotides matching TRBD2. Germline loops: CDR1 KGHDR, CDR2 SFDVKD. The CDR3 is made up of 14 amino acids. J lost 3 bases, V lost 10 bases, and 5 bases had no gene match.

Only a few counts were recorded for this clonotype. The chain combines TRBV4-3 with TRBJ2-1; TRBD2 aligns across 8 bases. This CDR3 is built from 16 residues. Looked up from germline, CDR1 is LGHNA and CDR2 is YSLEER. V lost 3 bases and J lost 4; bases outside the gene matches: 8. CDR3 protein: CASSQHGGGQYNEQFF. The DNA for the CDR3 is TGCGCCAGCAGCCAGCACGGCGGGGGGCAATACAATGAGCAGTTCTTC.

This clonotype has more than one count but fewer than ten. The chain joins TRBV7-2 to TRBJ1-2, with D tentatively TRBD1 (6 bases). The CDR3 loop spans 13 amino acids. Per germline, CDR1 SGHTA and CDR2 FQGNSA. Deletions cut 5 bases from V and 5 bases from J, with 12 bases between. CDR3 bases: TGTGCCAGCAGCCCCTCGACAGGATATGGCTACACCTTC. Translating gives CASSPSTGYGYTF.

At least ten counts were recorded for this clonotype. The chain joins TRBV10-3 to TRBJ2-7; TRBD2 aligns across 7 bases. The CDR3 is 11 amino acids. Germline-derived CDR1 and CDR2 are ENHRY and SYGVKD. Here the CDR3 DNA reads TGTGCTTCGGGGGAGGGCTCCGAGCAGTACGTC. Translating it yields CASGEGSEQYV.

This clonotype was seen a few times. This chain uses TRBV4-1 with TRBJ2-7; 7 nucleotides match TRBD2. Germline lookup yields CDR1 MGHRA and CDR2 YSYEKL. Germline trimming cut 3 bases from V and 0 bases from J; bases unmatched to any gene: 5. The CDR3 runs to 15 residues. In nucleotides, the CDR3 is TGCGCCAGCAGCCAGGTTCTAGCGGCCTCCTACGAGCAGTACTTC. Protein product: CASSQVLAASYEQYF.

The chain employs TRBV9 and TRBJ2-3, with 8 bases identical to TRBD2. The CDR3 consists of 16 residues. Germline values: CDR1 SGDLS, CDR2 YYNGEE. V lost 0 bases and J lost 2; bases outside the gene matches: 5. Here the CDR3 reads CASSVGAGDSTDTQYF. Written as DNA, the CDR3 is TGTGCCAGCAGCGTAGGAGCGGGGGACTCCACAGATACGCAGTATTTT.